Listed below are T cell receptor beta chains from one sample, sequenced in a study of cytomegalovirus exposure and HLA in healthy donors. Generated by immunoSEQ multiplex PCR, the TCRdb table keeps only in-frame clones and is missing some. The sample comprises 150,000 to 200,000 clones, around 62% of which are singletons, and about 2.9% rests with the top ten. Source material: PBMCs. These TCRs come from a man between 40 and 49 years old in good health and CMV-seronegative. The CDR3 runs from the conserved cysteine through the conserved F or W. D genes are given only for firm matches. Clone size is given for some rows only: seen once, a few or many times, or a class if the clone is expanded.

CDR3aa: CSVQGRYVTEAFF
CDR3nt: TGCAGCGTTCAGGGGCGGTATGTCACTGAAGCTTTCTTT
abundance: .
d_gene: .
v_gene: TRBV29-1
j_gene: TRBJ1-1

CDR3aa: CASSPVLAGVYNEQFF
CDR3nt: TGTGCCAGCAGCCCCGTACTAGCGGGAGTATATAATGAGCAGTTCTTC
abundance: .
d_gene: TRBD2
v_gene: TRBV7-2
j_gene: TRBJ2-1

CDR3aa: CASSPRGGLEKLFF
CDR3nt: TGTGCCAGCAGCCCAAGGGGAGGGCTGGAAAAACTGTTTTTT
abundance: .
d_gene: .
v_gene: TRBV28
j_gene: TRBJ1-4

CDR3aa: CASSLDGTGIGDEQYF
CDR3nt: TGCGCCAGCAGCTTGGATGGGACAGGTATTGGCGACGAGCAGTACTTC
abundance: .
d_gene: TRBD1
v_gene: TRBV5-1
j_gene: TRBJ2-7

CDR3aa: CASSGTGYHYEQYF
CDR3nt: TGCGCCAGCAGCGGAACAGGGTACCACTACGAGCAGTACTTC
abundance: .
d_gene: .
v_gene: TRBV5-1
j_gene: TRBJ2-7

CDR3aa: CASSGGVNTGELFF
CDR3nt: TGTGCCAGCAGCGGGGGGGTTAACACCGGGGAGCTGTTTTTT
abundance: .
d_gene: TRBD2
v_gene: TRBV27
j_gene: TRBJ2-2

CDR3aa: CAWSLGTSGYNEQFF
CDR3nt: TGTGCCTGGAGTCTCGGGACTAGCGGCTACAATGAGCAGTTCTTC
abundance: once
d_gene: TRBD2
v_gene: TRBV30
j_gene: TRBJ2-1

CDR3aa: CASRELRDTEAFF
CDR3nt: TGTGCCAGCAGGGAACTTCGGGACACTGAAGCTTTCTTT
abundance: .
d_gene: .
v_gene: TRBV6-1
j_gene: TRBJ1-1

CDR3aa: CASSLHRGGSNQPQHF
CDR3nt: TGTGCCAGCAGCCTGCACAGGGGCGGGAGCAATCAGCCCCAGCATTTT
abundance: few
d_gene: TRBD1
v_gene: TRBV7-2
j_gene: TRBJ1-5

CDR3aa: CASSSRDSNQPQHF
CDR3nt: TGTGCCAGCAGTTCGAGGGATAGCAATCAGCCCCAGCATTTT
abundance: .
d_gene: .
v_gene: TRBV6-5
j_gene: TRBJ1-5

CDR3aa: CASGEAGVSYEQYF
CDR3nt: TGTGCCAGCGGCGAAGCGGGGGTTTCCTACGAGCAGTACTTC
abundance: .
d_gene: TRBD2
v_gene: TRBV28
j_gene: TRBJ2-7

CDR3aa: CASSQYRGSETQYF
CDR3nt: TGCGCCAGCAGCCAGTACAGGGGGTCCGAGACCCAGTACTTC
abundance: .
d_gene: TRBD1
v_gene: TRBV4-3
j_gene: TRBJ2-5

CDR3aa: CASSDRQGNEKLFF
CDR3nt: TGTGCCAGCAGTGACCGACAGGGTAATGAAAAACTGTTTTTT
abundance: .
d_gene: TRBD1
v_gene: TRBV6-1
j_gene: TRBJ1-4

CDR3aa: CATGLAGYQETQYF
CDR3nt: TGTGCCACTGGACTAGCGGGGTACCAAGAGACCCAGTACTTC
abundance: .
d_gene: TRBD2
v_gene: TRBV15
j_gene: TRBJ2-5

CDR3aa: CASTRGNTIYF
CDR3nt: TGTGCCTCGACTCGGGGAAACACCATATATTTT
abundance: .
d_gene: .
v_gene: TRBV30
j_gene: TRBJ1-3

CDR3aa: CASSPGGGAWQPQHF
CDR3nt: TGTGCCAGCAGCCCCGGGGGGGGCGCTTGGCAGCCCCAGCATTTT
abundance: .
d_gene: .
v_gene: TRBV9
j_gene: TRBJ1-5

CDR3aa: CASSSGGRVGRTEAFF
CDR3nt: TGTGCCAGCAGTTCCGGGGGGAGGGTGGGAAGGACTGAAGCTTTCTTT
abundance: .
d_gene: .
v_gene: TRBV27
j_gene: TRBJ1-1

CDR3aa: CASSRAGGIETQYF
CDR3nt: TGTGCCAGCAGTAGAGCGGGAGGTATCGAGACCCAGTACTTC
abundance: .
d_gene: TRBD2
v_gene: TRBV11-3
j_gene: TRBJ2-5

CDR3aa: CASSQDYGFNTEAFF
CDR3nt: TGCGCCAGCAGCCAAGATTACGGGTTTAACACTGAAGCTTTCTTT
abundance: .
d_gene: .
v_gene: TRBV4-1
j_gene: TRBJ1-1

CDR3aa: CASSAWGGTEAFF
CDR3nt: TGTGCCAGTAGTGCCTGGGGGGGCACTGAAGCTTTCTTT
abundance: .
d_gene: .
v_gene: TRBV19
j_gene: TRBJ1-1

CDR3aa: CASSLIGGTYEQYF
CDR3nt: TGTGCCAGCAGCTTAATTGGCGGAACCTACGAGCAGTACTTC
abundance: .
d_gene: .
v_gene: TRBV11-2
j_gene: TRBJ2-7

CDR3aa: CASSDASGSDGDTQYF
CDR3nt: TGCGCCAGCAGCGATGCTAGCGGGAGCGACGGAGATACGCAGTATTTT
abundance: .
d_gene: TRBD2
v_gene: TRBV5-1
j_gene: TRBJ2-3

CDR3aa: CASSFLSGGRTDTQYF
CDR3nt: TGTGCCAGCAGCTTCCTTAGCGGGGGGCGCACAGATACGCAGTATTTT
abundance: .
d_gene: TRBD2
v_gene: TRBV7-2
j_gene: TRBJ2-3

CDR3aa: CASSAQGAPNEKLFF
CDR3nt: TGTGCCAGTAGTGCACAGGGGGCGCCTAATGAAAAACTGTTTTTT
abundance: .
d_gene: TRBD1
v_gene: TRBV19
j_gene: TRBJ1-4

CDR3aa: CASKLLGTGENYGYTF
CDR3nt: TGCGCCAGCAAACTTCTCGGGACAGGGGAAAACTATGGCTACACCTTC
abundance: .
d_gene: TRBD1
v_gene: TRBV5-1
j_gene: TRBJ1-2

CDR3aa: CAGDIGYEQFF
CDR3nt: TGTGCCGGGGACATAGGTTATGAGCAGTTCTTC
abundance: .
d_gene: .
v_gene: TRBV2
j_gene: TRBJ2-1

CDR3aa: CASSQDRIAGAGELFF
CDR3nt: TGTGCCAGCAGCCAAGACCGGATAGCGGGAGCCGGGGAGCTGTTTTTT
abundance: few
d_gene: TRBD2
v_gene: TRBV14
j_gene: TRBJ2-2

CDR3aa: CASSSTGGGPETQYF
CDR3nt: TGTGCCAGTAGTTCGACGGGGGGCGGCCCAGAGACCCAGTACTTC
abundance: .
d_gene: .
v_gene: TRBV19
j_gene: TRBJ2-5

CDR3aa: CASSLEGGAAKNIQYF
CDR3nt: TGTGCCAGCAGCTTGGAAGGGGGCGCAGCCAAAAACATTCAGTACTTC
abundance: .
d_gene: TRBD1
v_gene: TRBV5-6
j_gene: TRBJ2-4

CDR3aa: CASSSRDRTHEQFF
CDR3nt: TGTGCCAGCAGTAGCCGGGACAGGACTCATGAGCAGTTCTTC
abundance: few
d_gene: TRBD1
v_gene: TRBV2
j_gene: TRBJ2-1

CDR3aa: CASSFVAGTDTQYF
CDR3nt: TGTGCCAGCAGTTTCGTGGCAGGGACAGATACGCAGTATTTT
abundance: .
d_gene: .
v_gene: TRBV28
j_gene: TRBJ2-3

CDR3aa: CASSRQPGQGSSYEQYF
CDR3nt: TGTGCCAGCAGCCGACAACCCGGACAGGGGTCGTCCTACGAGCAGTACTTC
abundance: few
d_gene: TRBD1
v_gene: TRBV13
j_gene: TRBJ2-7

CDR3aa: CASSKYREKNSPLHF
CDR3nt: TGTGCCAGCAGCAAATATAGGGAGAAAAATTCACCCCTCCACTTT
abundance: .
d_gene: .
v_gene: TRBV21-1
j_gene: TRBJ1-6

CDR3aa: CAWMKIPDTEAFF
CDR3nt: TGTGCCTGGATGAAAATTCCGGACACTGAAGCTTTCTTT
abundance: once
d_gene: .
v_gene: TRBV30
j_gene: TRBJ1-1

CDR3aa: CASSRAGDNNEQFF
CDR3nt: TGTGCCAGCAGTAGGGCGGGGGATAACAATGAGCAGTTCTTC
abundance: .
d_gene: TRBD2
v_gene: TRBV6-1
j_gene: TRBJ2-1

CDR3aa: CAWDRGRDTEAFF
CDR3nt: TGTGCCTGGGACAGGGGGCGTGACACTGAAGCTTTCTTT
abundance: .
d_gene: TRBD1
v_gene: TRBV30
j_gene: TRBJ1-1

CDR3aa: CASSPGTGGPQETQYF
CDR3nt: TGTGCCAGCTCACCAGGGACAGGGGGCCCCCAAGAGACCCAGTACTTC
abundance: .
d_gene: TRBD1
v_gene: TRBV18
j_gene: TRBJ2-5

CDR3aa: CASSLEGDSNTDTQYF
CDR3nt: TGCGCCAGCAGCTTGGAAGGGGACAGTAACACAGATACGCAGTATTTT
abundance: .
d_gene: TRBD1
v_gene: TRBV5-1
j_gene: TRBJ2-3

CDR3aa: CASSEGQNYGYTF
CDR3nt: TGTGCCAGCAGCGAGGGACAGAACTATGGCTACACCTTC
abundance: .
d_gene: TRBD1
v_gene: TRBV7-2
j_gene: TRBJ1-2

CDR3aa: CASSLVSSYNEQFF
CDR3nt: TGTGCCAGCAGTTTAGTGAGCTCCTACAATGAGCAGTTCTTC
abundance: .
d_gene: .
v_gene: TRBV28
j_gene: TRBJ2-1

CDR3aa: CASSREYRESEQYF
CDR3nt: TGCGCCAGCAGCAGGGAGTACAGGGAGAGCGAGCAGTACTTC
abundance: .
d_gene: .
v_gene: TRBV5-1
j_gene: TRBJ2-7

CDR3aa: CASSLPPGRGFWGSYNEQFF
CDR3nt: TGTGCCAGCAGTCTCCCCCCGGGCAGGGGGTTTTGGGGCTCCTACAATGAGCAGTTCTTC
abundance: few
d_gene: TRBD1
v_gene: TRBV27
j_gene: TRBJ2-1

CDR3aa: CASSFEASGGQETQYF
CDR3nt: TGTGCCAGCAGTTTTGAGGCTAGCGGGGGTCAAGAGACCCAGTACTTC
abundance: .
d_gene: TRBD2
v_gene: TRBV28
j_gene: TRBJ2-5

CDR3aa: CSVEGAGYEQYF
CDR3nt: TGCAGCGTTGAAGGGGCTGGGTACGAGCAGTACTTC
abundance: .
d_gene: .
v_gene: TRBV29-1
j_gene: TRBJ2-7

CDR3aa: CASSLGGLAGGGDTQYF
CDR3nt: TGTGCCAGCAGCTTAGGAGGACTAGCGGGGGGAGGGGATACGCAGTATTTT
abundance: .
d_gene: TRBD2
v_gene: TRBV7-6
j_gene: TRBJ2-3

CDR3aa: CASHLWDRVSWNEQFF
CDR3nt: TGCGCCAGCCACCTTTGGGACAGGGTCTCTTGGAATGAGCAGTTCTTC
abundance: .
d_gene: TRBD1
v_gene: TRBV10-1
j_gene: TRBJ2-1

CDR3aa: CASSDGTGANYGYTF
CDR3nt: TGTGCCAGCAGTGACGGGACAGGGGCTAACTATGGCTACACCTTC
abundance: .
d_gene: TRBD1
v_gene: TRBV2
j_gene: TRBJ1-2

CDR3aa: CASSLASVTDTQYF
CDR3nt: TGTGCCAGCAGCTTAGCTAGCGTCACAGATACGCAGTATTTT
abundance: few
d_gene: .
v_gene: TRBV7-2
j_gene: TRBJ2-3

CDR3aa: CASSPPGMGGMNTEAFF
CDR3nt: TGTGCCAGCTCACCACCGGGAATGGGGGGAATGAACACTGAAGCTTTCTTT
abundance: .
d_gene: .
v_gene: TRBV18
j_gene: TRBJ1-1

CDR3aa: CASSLDSPRGANVLTF
CDR3nt: TGCGCCAGCAGCTTGGATTCGCCCCGGGGGGCCAACGTCCTGACTTTC
abundance: .
d_gene: .
v_gene: TRBV5-1
j_gene: TRBJ2-6

CDR3aa: CASSGLTGGQETQYF
CDR3nt: TGTGCCAGCAGCGGCCTGACAGGGGGCCAAGAGACCCAGTACTTC
abundance: .
d_gene: TRBD1
v_gene: TRBV5-6
j_gene: TRBJ2-5

CDR3aa: CASSIRTGGEQYF
CDR3nt: TGTGCCAGTAGTATACGGACAGGTGGGGAGCAGTACTTC
abundance: .
d_gene: TRBD1
v_gene: TRBV19
j_gene: TRBJ2-7

CDR3aa: CASSPPVGDPNEKLFF
CDR3nt: TGTGCCAGCTCACCACCGGTAGGGGATCCTAATGAAAAACTGTTTTTT
abundance: once
d_gene: .
v_gene: TRBV18
j_gene: TRBJ1-4

CDR3aa: CASSIDAGTGGGKAFF
CDR3nt: TGTGCCAGTAGTATAGACGCCGGGACAGGGGGCGGGAAAGCCTTCTTT
abundance: .
d_gene: TRBD1
v_gene: TRBV19
j_gene: TRBJ1-1

CDR3aa: CASSFPRGNQDYEQYF
CDR3nt: TGCGCCAGCAGCTTCCCCCGCGGTAACCAAGATTACGAGCAGTACTTC
abundance: few
d_gene: .
v_gene: TRBV5-1
j_gene: TRBJ2-7

CDR3aa: CASSYGTGVYEQYF
CDR3nt: TGTGCCAGCAGTTATGGAACAGGAGTTTACGAGCAGTACTTC
abundance: once
d_gene: .
v_gene: TRBV6-6
j_gene: TRBJ2-7

CDR3aa: CASGTGTSGNTGELFF
CDR3nt: TGTGCTAGTGGTACCGGGACTAGCGGAAACACCGGGGAGCTGTTTTTT
abundance: .
d_gene: TRBD2
v_gene: TRBV12-5
j_gene: TRBJ2-2